The 21 T cell receptor beta chains presented below share a single source sample, sequenced in a study of cytomegalovirus exposure and HLA in healthy donors (dated by TCRdb to about 2017). The protocol used for the library was the immunoSEQ multiplex PCR assay. For the multiplex PCR, a mixture combining 60 forward primers for TCR Vbeta segments and 13 reverse primers for TCR Jbeta segments was used. This is the immuneACCESS table as TCRdb keeps it, with only in-frame sequences that have V and J called. A part of the clones is gone; compared with another copy, unresolved V genes explain less than half, and the rest is unexplained. The sample profile shows roughly 100,000 clones; about 75% of them were found once. Around 7% of the sample goes to the ten largest clones. The material sequenced was PBMCs. These TCRs come from a man between 35 and 55 years old in good health and CMV-seropositive.

About this clone: Additional DNA sequences in this sample encode the identical CDR3. The rearrangement joins TRBV28 to TRBJ2-2; D ambiguous. The CDR3 totals 12 residues. The ends were cut back, 5 bases at V and 4 bases at J, with 5 bases in the middle. Germline CDR1 and CDR2: MDHEN and SYDVKM. For the CDR3, the DNA is TGTGCCAGCAGTCTGCGCACCGGGGAGCTGTTTTTT. It encodes CASSLRTGELFF.

The rearrangement links TRBV7-9 to TRBJ1-5; maybe TRBD1 (6 bases). Looked up from germline, CDR1 is SEHNR and CDR2 is FQNEAQ (reference sequence). Trimming removed 5 bases from V and 4 bases from J, with 18 bases in between. CDR3 length: 16 amino acids. CDR3: CASSLSTGTKNQPQHF. The CDR3 nucleotides are TGTGCCAGCAGCCTTTCGACAGGCACGAAAAATCAGCCCCAGCATTTT.

This chain links TRBV15 with TRBJ1-1, with D possibly being TRBD1 (5 bases). The V end lost 0 bases, the J end lost 4 bases, and 15 bases lay between the germline ends. Germline V gives CDR1 LNHNV, CDR2 YYDKDF (reference sequence). The CDR3 has 16 residues. The CDR3 sequence is CATSRDLAGRGTEAFF. The CDR3, as DNA: TGTGCCACCAGCAGAGATTTAGCGGGTAGGGGCACTGAAGCTTTCTTT. Using reference TRBV15 and TRBJ1-1 for the parts outside the CDR3, the full variable domain is DAMVIQNPRYQVTQFGKPVTLSCSQTLNHNVMYWYQQKSSQAPKLLFHYYDKDFNNEADTPDNFQSRRPNTSFCFLDIRSPGLGDTAMYLCATSRDLAGRGTEAFFGQGTRLTVV.

The V call is TRBV28, the J call TRBJ2-3; tentative D call: TRBD2 (6 bases). The CDR3 totals 19 residues. Trimming left V 3 bases short and J 5 bases short, with 27 bases between. CDR1 is MDHEN, CDR2 SYDVKM, per germline. In DNA form, the CDR3 reads TGTGCCAGCAGTTTTAGGGCAGAAGGCGCTCAACGGGAGAGAGATACGCAGTATTTT. Its protein is CASSFRAEGAQRERDTQYF.

The V and J genes are TRBV6-5 and TRBJ1-4; D ambiguous. Germline assignment: CDR1 MNHEY and CDR2 SVGAGI. CDR3 length: 14 residues. The ends were cut back, 5 bases at V and 4 bases at J, with 11 bases in the middle. The CDR3 bases are TGTGCCAGCAGTGAAAGTCTGAGTAATGAAAAACTGTTTTTT. Residues: CASSESLSNEKLFF.

The rearrangement joins TRBV28 to TRBJ2-7, with 7 nucleotides matching TRBD2. The CDR3 spans 18 residues. Looked up from germline, CDR1 is MDHEN and CDR2 is SYDVKM. The V gene end was trimmed by 8 bases and the J gene end by 6 bases; junction bases not matched to a gene: 25. The CDR3 sequence is CASGQFAFSSGPAGEQYF. The CDR3 bases are TGTGCCAGCGGCCAGTTCGCTTTTTCTAGCGGACCCGCTGGCGAGCAGTACTTC.

V is TRBV2 and J is TRBJ2-4; 7 bases are a match to TRBD2. The germline V gene has CDR1 SNHLY and CDR2 FYNNEI. This CDR3 contains 12 residues. V trimming: 9 bases; J trimming: 7 bases; junction bases outside the gene matches: 6. CDR3 amino acids: CASSLGGNIQYF. The CDR3 nucleotides are TGTGCCAGTTCATTGGGGGGGAACATTCAGTACTTC.

The genes are TRBV28 and TRBJ2-1; the D gene is possibly TRBD1 (6 bases). This CDR3 spans 15 amino acids. Per the germline V gene, CDR1 is MDHEN and CDR2 is SYDVKM. V lost 3 bases and J 12 bases, leaving 21 bases between the germline ends. The CDR3 region is CASSFPRDTFHRQFF. In DNA form, the CDR3 reads TGTGCCAGCAGTTTTCCCCGGGACACCTTTCATAGGCAGTTCTTC.

This clone showed up just a few times. The rearrangement joins TRBV7-9 to TRBJ1-2, with D unresolved. The CDR3 is 13 amino acids. Trimming left V 6 bases short and J 0 bases short, with 8 bases between. Germline CDR1 reads SEHNR; CDR2 reads FQNEAQ (reference sequence). The CDR3 DNA is TGTGCCAGCAGTCTAGACCCTAACTATGGCTACACCTTC. Translated, it gives CASSLDPNYGYTF. Full variable domain (missing parts from reference TRBV7-9 and TRBJ1-2): DTGVSQNPRHKITKRGQNVTFRCDPISEHNRLYWYRQTLGQGPEFLTYFQNEAQLEKSRLLSDRFSAERPKGSFSTLEIQRTEQGDSAMYLCASSLDPNYGYTFGSGTRLTVV.

This clone was detected many times. The chain has TRBV18 and TRBJ2-5, with 15 bases identical to TRBD2. The CDR3 consists of 16 residues. V shed 4 bases and J 4 bases; nucleotides not matched to a gene: 4. CDR1 and CDR2 (germline): KGHSH, LQKENI. CDR3: CASSRGLAGGGETQYF. The CDR3 region has the DNA TGTGCCAGCTCACGCGGACTAGCGGGAGGGGGAGAGACCCAGTACTTC.

The chain is built from TRBV7-2 and TRBJ1-5; 9 bases are shared with TRBD1. V shed 2 bases and J 7 bases; nucleotides not matched to a gene: 3. This CDR3 has 14 residues. CDR1 is SGHTA, CDR2 FQGNSA, per germline. DNA of the CDR3: TGTGCCAGCAGCTTATGGACAGGGGAACAGCCCCAGCATTTT. This translates into CASSLWTGEQPQHF.

The V and J genes are TRBV6-5 and TRBJ1-5; D unclear. This CDR3 comprises 15 residues. The germline V gene encodes CDR1 MNHEY and CDR2 SVGAGI. V lost 6 bases and J lost 2, with 14 bases in between. CDR3 loop: CASRGAGWGNQPQHF. DNA for the CDR3: TGTGCCAGCAGAGGCGCCGGGTGGGGCAATCAGCCCCAGCATTTT.

The chain has TRBV5-1 and TRBJ2-7; 8 positions match TRBD2. From germline, CDR1 is SGHRS and CDR2 YFSETQ. The CDR3 extends over 15 amino acids. V was clipped by 0 bases and J by 3 bases; unmatched bases: 5. The CDR3 region is CASSLVSGGDYEQYF. Written as DNA, the CDR3 is TGCGCCAGCAGCTTGGTCAGCGGGGGAGACTACGAGCAGTACTTC.

This clone was observed a handful of times. This chain links TRBV7-9 with TRBJ2-3; D is uncertain. Germline loops: CDR1 SEHNR, CDR2 FQNEAQ (reference sequence). CDR3 length: 14 residues. Between the trimmed V and J ends, which lost 5 bases and 4 bases, there was a span of 13 bases. Here the CDR3 DNA reads TGTGCCAGCAGCCCACGAGGAGATCCAGATACGCAGTATTTT. This codes for CASSPRGDPDTQYF.

The chain uses TRBV6-1 and TRBJ2-1; TRBD1 matches 9 bases. CDR3 length: 14 residues. Germline loops: CDR1 MNHNS, CDR2 SASEGT. V gave up 4 bases and J gave up 10 bases; unmatched junction bases: 8. The CDR3 region is CASSARTGVGEQFF. The CDR3 region has the DNA TGTGCCAGCAGTGCCCGGACAGGGGTCGGGGAGCAGTTCTTC.

This sequence joins TRBV6-1 and TRBJ2-7; D may be TRBD2 (7 bases). V was trimmed by 0 bases and J by 7 bases, leaving 13 bases between them. The germline gives CDR1 MNHNS, CDR2 SASEGT. This CDR3 spans 14 amino acids. In DNA form, the CDR3 reads TGTGCCAGCAGTGAAGCAGGGGGGGCGCAGGAGCAGTACTTC. This translates into CASSEAGGAQEQYF.

This chain's CDR3 is CASSLGQGAGYEQYF. CDR3 nucleotides: TGTGCCAGCAGCTTAGGACAGGGGGCAGGGTACGAGCAGTACTTC. The V call is TRBV7-9, the J call TRBJ2-5; TRBD1 agrees at 10 bases. The J call may be wrong; the DNA end is better matched by TRBJ2-7. CDR1 is SEHNR, CDR2 FQNEAQ, per germline (reference sequence). This CDR3 region has 15 residues.

The CDR3 sequence: CASSAAGTGLEQYF. CDR3 DNA: TGCGCCAGCAGCGCCGCCGGGACAGGGTTGGAGCAGTACTTC. The chain combines TRBV5-1 with TRBJ2-7; 9 nucleotides agree with TRBD1. The CDR3 runs 14 residues. The germline V gene encodes CDR1 SGHRS and CDR2 YFSETQ. The V gene end was trimmed by 4 bases and the J gene end by 7 bases; junction bases not matched to a gene: 9.

This rearrangement joins TRBV5-8 to TRBJ1-5, with 8 bases matching TRBD1. The CDR3 extends over 18 amino acids. V dropped 3 bases and J dropped 0; count of bases not matched to a gene: 11. CDR1 is SGHTS, CDR2 YDEGEE, per germline. The CDR3 region has the DNA TGTGCCAGCAGCTCGGACAGGGTAGGGTCCTATAGCAATCAGCCCCAGCATTTT. Its protein product is CASSSDRVGSYSNQPQHF. The variable domain in full, completed from reference TRBV5-8 and TRBJ1-5, reads EAGVTQSPTHLIKTRGQQATLRCSPISGHTSVYWYQQALGLGLQFLLWYDEGEERNRGNFPPRFSGRQFPNYSSELNVNALELEDSALYLCASSSDRVGSYSNQPQHFGDGTRLSIL.

Turning to this clone: Other DNA sequences within the sample encode an identical CDR3. J is TRBJ1-1 and V is TRBV6-5; D unclear. Germline V CDR1 and CDR2: MNHEY, SVGAGI. There are 12 residues in the CDR3. V gave up 5 bases and J gave up 5 bases, with 9 bases separating them. In nucleotides, the CDR3 is TGTGCCAGCAGTCCAGGTGGTACTGAAGCTTTCTTT. It specifies CASSPGGTEAFF.

This clone has just a few counts. The genes are TRBV5-8 and TRBJ2-1, with 10 bases that match TRBD2. Germline V lookup: CDR1 SGHTS, CDR2 YDEGEE. The junction had 5 bases not matched to a gene; V was cut back by 0 bases and J by 5 bases. CDR3 size: 16 residues. CDR3 bases: TGTGCCAGCAGCTTGGAGAATAGCGGGAGGAACAATGAGCAGTTCTTC. The encoded protein is CASSLENSGRNNEQFF.